This is a list of T cell receptor beta chains from one sample in a study of T cell changes during pregnancy in multiple sclerosis. Profiling relied on immunoSEQ multiplex PCR, and the TCRdb table lists in-frame clones only, not all of them. The table has tens of thousands of clones, just over 90% seen once. This specimen consisted of peripheral blood, obtained after pregnancy. These receptors were collected from a female donor with multiple sclerosis, enrolled in a pregnancy study. The CDR3 runs from the conserved cysteine through the conserved F or W. Each record gives: clone size, D gene, J gene, V gene, CDR3 protein, CDR3 DNA. The D gene is left open where the match is weak. Size tells how often a clone was seen (once, few, many) or the class of an expanded clone, and some rows leave it out.

clone_size: NA; d_call: NA; j_call: TRBJ1-1; v_call: TRBV28; cdr3_aa: CASSLRTEGEAFF; cdr3_nt: TGTGCCAGCAGTTTAAGGACAGAGGGTGAAGCTTTCTTT
clone_size: NA; d_call: TRBD2; j_call: TRBJ2-2; v_call: TRBV2; cdr3_aa: CASSEVASTSDTGELFF; cdr3_nt: TGTGCCAGCAGTGAAGTAGCTTCGACTAGCGACACCGGGGAGCTGTTTTTT
clone_size: NA; d_call: TRBD2; j_call: TRBJ2-1; v_call: TRBV11-2; cdr3_aa: CASRRAGNEQFF; cdr3_nt: TGTGCCAGCCGCAGAGCGGGGAATGAGCAGTTCTTC
clone_size: once; d_call: NA; j_call: TRBJ1-2; v_call: TRBV4-3; cdr3_aa: CASSQVLGVLNYGYTF; cdr3_nt: TGCGCCAGCAGCCAAGTTCTAGGAGTTCTTAACTATGGCTACACCTTC
clone_size: NA; d_call: NA; j_call: TRBJ2-1; v_call: TRBV15; cdr3_aa: CATSSGTLKGNEQFF; cdr3_nt: TGTGCCACCAGCAGCGGGACACTCAAGGGAAATGAGCAGTTCTTC
clone_size: medium-sized; d_call: TRBD1; j_call: TRBJ1-4; v_call: TRBV25-1; cdr3_aa: CASSGDRANEKLFF; cdr3_nt: TGTGCCAGCAGCGGGGACAGAGCTAATGAAAAACTGTTTTTT
clone_size: NA; d_call: TRBD2; j_call: TRBJ2-7; v_call: TRBV6-6; cdr3_aa: CASSYSTGREYEQYF; cdr3_nt: TGTGCCAGCAGTTACTCGACTGGGCGGGAGTACGAGCAGTACTTC
clone_size: NA; d_call: NA; j_call: TRBJ2-5; v_call: TRBV29-1; cdr3_aa: CSVQEGETQYF; cdr3_nt: TGCAGCGTTCAGGAGGGAGAGACCCAGTACTTC
clone_size: once; d_call: TRBD1; j_call: TRBJ1-6; v_call: TRBV5-5; cdr3_aa: CASSSATGTYNSPLHF; cdr3_nt: TGTGCCAGCAGCTCGGCGACAGGGACCTATAATTCACCCCTCCACTTT
clone_size: NA; d_call: TRBD2; j_call: TRBJ2-3; v_call: TRBV6-5; cdr3_aa: CASSPTSVPTDTQYF; cdr3_nt: TGTGCCAGCAGTCCCACTAGCGTACCCACAGATACGCAGTATTTT
clone_size: NA; d_call: NA; j_call: TRBJ1-2; v_call: TRBV25-1; cdr3_aa: CASSESRRGGGYTF; cdr3_nt: TGTGCCAGCAGTGAATCCCGCCGGGGAGGGGGCTACACCTTC
clone_size: once; d_call: TRBD2; j_call: TRBJ2-3; v_call: TRBV14; cdr3_aa: CASSPGTRVVYTQYF; cdr3_nt: TGTGCCAGCAGCCCCGGGACTAGAGTGGTGTATACGCAGTATTTT
clone_size: NA; d_call: NA; j_call: TRBJ1-2; v_call: TRBV29-1; cdr3_aa: CSVEDPVDGYTF; cdr3_nt: TGCAGCGTTGAAGATCCGGTGGATGGCTACACCTTC
clone_size: NA; d_call: NA; j_call: TRBJ1-3; v_call: TRBV19; cdr3_aa: CASSISGVGNTIYF; cdr3_nt: TGTGCCAGTAGTATATCGGGGGTTGGAAACACCATATATTTT
clone_size: NA; d_call: NA; j_call: TRBJ2-7; v_call: TRBV9; cdr3_aa: CASSQYPDEQYF; cdr3_nt: TGTGCCAGCAGCCAGTATCCCGACGAGCAGTACTTC
clone_size: NA; d_call: NA; j_call: TRBJ2-1; v_call: TRBV4-1; cdr3_aa: CASSQDPKSSYNEQFF; cdr3_nt: TGCGCCAGCAGCCAAGATCCGAAGAGCTCCTACAATGAGCAGTTCTTC
clone_size: once; d_call: NA; j_call: TRBJ1-1; v_call: TRBV5-6; cdr3_aa: CASSLRNTEAFF; cdr3_nt: TGTGCCAGCAGCCTGAGGAACACTGAAGCTTTCTTT
clone_size: NA; d_call: TRBD1; j_call: TRBJ2-3; v_call: TRBV2; cdr3_aa: CASRRGQGIDTQYF; cdr3_nt: TGTGCCAGCCGGAGGGGACAGGGAATCGATACGCAGTATTTT
clone_size: NA; d_call: TRBD2; j_call: TRBJ2-5; v_call: TRBV5-4; cdr3_aa: CASSATSGRQETQYF; cdr3_nt: TGTGCCAGCAGCGCGACTAGCGGCAGACAAGAGACCCAGTACTTC
clone_size: many; d_call: NA; j_call: TRBJ2-7; v_call: TRBV30; cdr3_aa: CAWDNSDTSSTYEQYF; cdr3_nt: TGTGCCTGGGACAATTCGGACACCAGCTCAACCTACGAGCAGTACTTC
clone_size: NA; d_call: TRBD2; j_call: TRBJ2-5; v_call: TRBV5-1; cdr3_aa: CASSRGARSSGRLETQYF; cdr3_nt: TGCGCCAGCAGCCGGGGGGCACGCTCTAGCGGGAGGCTAGAGACCCAGTACTTC
clone_size: NA; d_call: TRBD1; j_call: TRBJ1-4; v_call: TRBV7-9; cdr3_aa: CASSLVFLGQGEKLFF; cdr3_nt: TGTGCCAGCAGCTTAGTTTTTTTAGGACAGGGTGAAAAACTGTTTTTT
clone_size: NA; d_call: TRBD2; j_call: TRBJ2-5; v_call: TRBV5-8; cdr3_aa: CASSLGTSRQETQYF; cdr3_nt: TGTGCCAGCAGCTTGGGGACTAGCAGACAAGAGACCCAGTACTTC
clone_size: NA; d_call: NA; j_call: TRBJ1-1; v_call: TRBV14; cdr3_aa: CASSQDNVGPGGTEAFF; cdr3_nt: TGTGCCAGCAGCCAAGATAATGTCGGTCCTGGGGGGACTGAAGCTTTCTTT
clone_size: NA; d_call: TRBD2; j_call: TRBJ2-3; v_call: TRBV19; cdr3_aa: CASSMASGSSTDTQYF; cdr3_nt: TGTGCCAGTAGTATGGCTAGCGGGAGTAGCACAGATACGCAGTATTTT
clone_size: NA; d_call: TRBD2; j_call: TRBJ2-1; v_call: TRBV7-2; cdr3_aa: CASSLSSGSDEQFF; cdr3_nt: TGTGCCAGCAGCTTATCAAGCGGGAGCGATGAGCAGTTCTTC
clone_size: NA; d_call: NA; j_call: TRBJ2-3; v_call: TRBV5-6; cdr3_aa: CASSLGAGERKDTQYF; cdr3_nt: TGTGCCAGCAGCTTGGGGGCAGGGGAGAGAAAGGATACGCAGTATTTT
clone_size: NA; d_call: TRBD2; j_call: TRBJ2-7; v_call: TRBV7-8; cdr3_aa: CASQMAPTSGVYEQYF; cdr3_nt: TGTGCCAGCCAAATGGCACCGACTAGCGGGGTCTACGAGCAGTACTTC
clone_size: once; d_call: TRBD1; j_call: TRBJ1-1; v_call: TRBV5-1; cdr3_aa: CASSFTGDTEAFF; cdr3_nt: TGCGCCAGCAGCTTTACAGGGGACACTGAAGCTTTCTTT
clone_size: NA; d_call: NA; j_call: TRBJ1-2; v_call: TRBV28; cdr3_aa: CASRQQGYYGYTF; cdr3_nt: TGTGCCAGCAGGCAACAGGGATACTATGGCTACACCTTC
clone_size: NA; d_call: TRBD1; j_call: TRBJ2-7; v_call: TRBV6-5; cdr3_aa: CASSYSPTGSSYEQYF; cdr3_nt: TGTGCCAGCAGTTACTCGCCGACAGGGTCATCCTACGAGCAGTACTTC
clone_size: NA; d_call: NA; j_call: TRBJ2-1; v_call: TRBV2; cdr3_aa: CASSDRGPSNEQFF; cdr3_nt: TGTGCCAGCAGTGACAGGGGCCCCTCCAATGAGCAGTTCTTC
clone_size: NA; d_call: NA; j_call: TRBJ1-1; v_call: TRBV11-3; cdr3_aa: CASSAPGHEAFF; cdr3_nt: TGTGCCAGCAGCGCCCCGGGACATGAAGCTTTCTTT
clone_size: NA; d_call: NA; j_call: TRBJ1-4; v_call: TRBV4-2; cdr3_aa: CASSQDWQGEKLFF; cdr3_nt: TGTGCCAGCAGCCAAGATTGGCAGGGTGAAAAACTGTTTTTT
clone_size: NA; d_call: TRBD1; j_call: TRBJ2-1; v_call: TRBV10-3; cdr3_aa: CAIRSDRGFVNEQFF; cdr3_nt: TGTGCCATCAGAAGTGACAGGGGATTTGTCAATGAGCAGTTCTTC
clone_size: once; d_call: TRBD1; j_call: TRBJ1-2; v_call: TRBV9; cdr3_aa: CASSAGTGGAFGYTF; cdr3_nt: TGTGCCAGCAGCGCCGGGACAGGGGGCGCATTTGGCTACACCTTC
clone_size: NA; d_call: TRBD2; j_call: TRBJ2-2; v_call: TRBV18; cdr3_aa: CASSPVLTSGRSNTGELFF; cdr3_nt: TGTGCCAGCTCACCAGTTTTAACTAGCGGGAGATCCAACACCGGGGAGCTGTTTTTT
clone_size: NA; d_call: NA; j_call: TRBJ2-5; v_call: TRBV9; cdr3_aa: CASSVLASQETQYF; cdr3_nt: TGTGCCAGCAGCGTATTGGCCAGCCAAGAGACCCAGTACTTC
clone_size: NA; d_call: NA; j_call: TRBJ1-5; v_call: TRBV4-3; cdr3_aa: CASSQGSEGPQHF; cdr3_nt: TGCGCCAGCAGCCAAGGCTCCGAGGGGCCCCAGCATTTT
clone_size: NA; d_call: NA; j_call: TRBJ2-2; v_call: TRBV9; cdr3_aa: CASSVARTGELFF; cdr3_nt: TGTGCCAGCAGCGTAGCGCGGACCGGGGAGCTGTTTTTT
clone_size: NA; d_call: NA; j_call: TRBJ2-2; v_call: TRBV23-1; cdr3_aa: CASSHPGLTGELFF; cdr3_nt: TGCGCCAGCAGTCACCCAGGGCTCACCGGGGAGCTGTTTTTT
clone_size: NA; d_call: TRBD2; j_call: TRBJ2-7; v_call: TRBV28; cdr3_aa: CASSARKGLAGVISYYEQYF; cdr3_nt: TGTGCCAGCAGTGCAAGGAAAGGACTAGCGGGAGTGATCTCCTACTACGAGCAGTACTTC
clone_size: NA; d_call: NA; j_call: TRBJ1-1; v_call: TRBV19; cdr3_aa: CASTNHRRPGGPNTGAFF; cdr3_nt: TGTGCCAGTACTAATCATAGACGGCCTGGGGGCCCGAACACTGGAGCTTTCTTT
clone_size: NA; d_call: TRBD2; j_call: TRBJ2-7; v_call: TRBV4-3; cdr3_aa: CASSQGLAGVSYEQYF; cdr3_nt: TGCGCCAGCAGCCAAGGTCTAGCGGGAGTATCCTACGAGCAGTACTTC
clone_size: NA; d_call: NA; j_call: TRBJ2-5; v_call: TRBV28; cdr3_aa: CASSLRAGTSTQYF; cdr3_nt: TGTGCCAGCAGTTTACGGGCAGGGACTTCCACCCAGTACTTC
clone_size: NA; d_call: TRBD1; j_call: TRBJ1-1; v_call: TRBV9; cdr3_aa: CASSPRGTAYMNTEAFF; cdr3_nt: TGTGCCAGCAGCCCACGGGGGACAGCCTACATGAACACTGAAGCTTTCTTT
clone_size: NA; d_call: TRBD1; j_call: TRBJ1-1; v_call: TRBV7-2; cdr3_aa: CASSRGQGNTEAFF; cdr3_nt: TGTGCCAGCAGCCGGGGACAGGGGAACACTGAAGCTTTCTTT
clone_size: NA; d_call: NA; j_call: TRBJ2-6; v_call: TRBV11-3; cdr3_aa: CASSLGGSGANVLTF; cdr3_nt: TGTGCCAGCAGCTTGGGGGGCTCTGGGGCCAACGTCCTGACTTTC
clone_size: once; d_call: NA; j_call: TRBJ2-2; v_call: TRBV27; cdr3_aa: CASSHPAGELFF; cdr3_nt: TGTGCCAGCAGTCACCCAGCCGGGGAGCTGTTTTTT
clone_size: NA; d_call: TRBD1; j_call: TRBJ2-7; v_call: TRBV27; cdr3_aa: CASSLAGQGGWWEQYF; cdr3_nt: TGTGCCAGCAGTTTAGCCGGACAGGGAGGTTGGTGGGAGCAGTACTTC
clone_size: NA; d_call: TRBD1; j_call: TRBJ2-1; v_call: TRBV29-1; cdr3_aa: CSAMTGNNEQFF; cdr3_nt: TGCAGCGCGATGACAGGGAACAATGAGCAGTTCTTC
clone_size: NA; d_call: NA; j_call: TRBJ2-7; v_call: TRBV28; cdr3_aa: CASSYTGTPYEQYF; cdr3_nt: TGTGCCAGCAGTTACACCGGGACACCCTACGAGCAGTACTTC
clone_size: NA; d_call: TRBD2; j_call: TRBJ2-7; v_call: TRBV4-2; cdr3_aa: CASSPGGLAGDIRQYF; cdr3_nt: TGTGCCAGCAGCCCAGGCGGGCTAGCGGGAGATATACGGCAGTACTTC
clone_size: once; d_call: NA; j_call: TRBJ2-5; v_call: TRBV7-9; cdr3_aa: CASSLPTVQETQYF; cdr3_nt: TGTGCCAGCAGCTTACCGACAGTCCAAGAGACCCAGTACTTC
clone_size: NA; d_call: NA; j_call: TRBJ2-1; v_call: TRBV11-2; cdr3_aa: CASSPQGNEQFF; cdr3_nt: TGTGCCAGCAGTCCGCAGGGCAATGAGCAGTTCTTC